The 19 T cell receptor beta chains below all came from one sample that was sequenced in a study of brain T cells in children with intractable seizures. Specified time point: blood from clinic visit 5 months post-surgery; TSC patient then seizure free. Measured with immunoSEQ multiplex PCR; TCRdb has only the in-frame clones, and not every one. The sample lists hundreds of thousands of clones, roughly 93% occurring once. The source material was peripheral blood, sampled 5 to 6 months after surgery. These receptors came from a boy less than two years old with tuberous sclerosis and intractable seizures.

The chain links TRBV3-1 (or the pseudogene TRBV3-2) to TRBJ1-4; 9 nucleotides align to TRBD1. V was clipped by 1 base and J by 0 bases; unmatched bases: 3. The CDR3 has 17 residues. Germline V gene lookup returns CDR1 LGHDT and CDR2 YNNKEL (reference sequence). This chain's CDR3 is CASSQVTGGSTNEKLFF. CDR3 DNA sequence: TGTGCCAGCAGCCAAGTAACAGGGGGCTCAACTAATGAAAAACTGTTTTTT.

V gene TRBV11-3 combines with J gene TRBJ2-1; TRBD2 is a possible D gene (6 bases). This CDR3 is built from 12 residues. V lost 2 bases, J lost 15 bases, and 14 bases lay in between. The germline gives CDR1 SGHNT, CDR2 YENEEA. CDR3 coding DNA: TGTGCCAGCAGCTTATTGGGGGACGGGGGGTTCTTC. Translation gives CASSLLGDGGFF.

The chain recombines TRBV29-1 with TRBJ1-1; TRBD1 might be the D (5 bases). Trimming pared 7 bases from V and 1 base from J, leaving 10 bases between. The CDR3 contains 12 residues. Germline CDR1 reads SQVTM; CDR2 reads ANQGSEA. The CDR3: CSGRGENTEAFF. The CDR3 DNA follows: TGCAGCGGTCGGGGGGAGAACACTGAAGCTTTCTTT.

The chain links TRBV5-1 to TRBJ1-4, with 9 bases identical to TRBD1. The trim removed 5 bases at V and 8 bases at J, leaving 13 bases unmatched. Germline V gene data show CDR1 as SGHRS and CDR2 as YFSETQ. The CDR3 is 16 amino acids. CDR3 in DNA: TGCGCCAGCAGTTCTCTCACCGGGACAGGGTGGGAAAAACTGTTTTTT. Its protein is CASSSLTGTGWEKLFF.

The CDR3 reads CASSLVAFF. For the CDR3, the DNA is TGTGCCAGCAGCTTGGTCGCTTTCTTT. The rearrangement links TRBV5-8 to TRBJ1-1, with D unclear. The CDR3 consists of 9 residues. Trimming took 0 bases from V and 11 from J, leaving 2 bases between them. Germline V gene lookup returns CDR1 SGHTS and CDR2 YDEGEE.

J is TRBJ1-2 and V is TRBV18; possible D gene TRBD1, 6 bases. The CDR3 spans 16 residues. The V and J ends lost 0 bases and 1 base respectively, with 12 bases between them. Germline-derived CDR1 and CDR2 are KGHSH and LQKENI. The CDR3 region has the DNA TGTGCCAGCTCACCACCGTCAGGGGCGAATAACTATGGCTACACCTTC. Its translation: CASSPPSGANNYGYTF.

The V and J genes are TRBV2 and TRBJ2-5, with a tentative D call TRBD1 (6 bases). V was pared by 11 bases and J by 3 bases, with 16 bases between. CDR1 SNHLY and CDR2 FYNNEI come from the germline V gene. The CDR3 is 13 residues long. The CDR3 DNA reads as TGTGCCGACTCCGGGACAAGGGAAGAGACCCAGTACTTC. The encoded protein is CADSGTREETQYF.

The chain couples TRBV9 to TRBJ1-3; no firm D call. The V end lost 3 bases, the J end lost 0 bases, and 13 bases lay between the germline ends. CDR1 is SGDLS and CDR2 is YYNGEE in the germline V gene. The CDR3 length is 16 residues. CDR3 in DNA: TGTGCCAGCAGCGCCGGACTGAAGAGCTCTGGAAACACCATATATTTT. It yields the protein CASSAGLKSSGNTIYF.

This chain joins TRBV30 and TRBJ1-2, with D tentatively TRBD1 (5 bases). Germline lookup yields CDR1 GTSNPN and CDR2 SVGIG (reference sequence). The CDR3 runs 13 residues. The V end was cut by 4 bases, the J end by 4 bases, with 13 bases between. The CDR3: CAWTEGRTYGYTF. For the CDR3, the DNA is TGTGCCTGGACAGAGGGGAGAACCTATGGCTACACCTTC.

Note on this clone: The same CDR3 also results from other DNA sequences found in this sample. The chain carries TRBV3-1 (or the pseudogene TRBV3-2) and TRBJ1-2; D is undetermined. Between the trimmed V and J ends, which lost 1 base and 2 bases, there was a span of 8 bases. Per germline, CDR1 LGHDT and CDR2 YNNKEL (reference sequence). The CDR3 totals 14 residues. The CDR3 is CASSQASGNYGYTF. The CDR3 bases are TGTGCCAGCAGCCAAGCGTCGGGAAACTATGGCTACACCTTC.

This clone was picked up a small number of times. The CDR3 DNA reads as TGTGCCAGCAGTTACTCGTCAGGGTATGGTGAAGCTTTCTTT. It translates to CASSYSSGYGEAFF. V gene TRBV6-2 or TRBV6-3 combines with J gene TRBJ1-1, with D tentatively TRBD1 (5 bases). There are 14 residues in the CDR3. V was clipped by 0 bases and J by 7 bases, with 12 bases between them. Germline lookup yields CDR1 MNHEY and CDR2 SVGEGT.

V and J are TRBV5-1 and TRBJ2-7; TRBD1 is a possible D gene (6 bases). Trimming removed 5 bases at V and 5 bases at J, with 17 bases between. Germline assignment: CDR1 SGHRS and CDR2 YFSETQ. The CDR3 runs 14 residues. CDR3 nucleotides: TGCGCCAGCAGAATCCGGACAGTGATTGACGAGCAGTACTTC. This codes for CASRIRTVIDEQYF.

The chain couples TRBV5-1 to TRBJ2-2; 14 bases align to TRBD2. The CDR3 consists of 16 residues. Germline values: CDR1 SGHRS, CDR2 YFSETQ. Germline trimming cut 5 bases from V and 6 bases from J; bases unmatched to any gene: 6. For the CDR3, the DNA is TGCGCCAGCAGACCTGGGACTAGCGGGAGAGCCGGGGAGCTGTTTTTT. Amino acid sequence: CASRPGTSGRAGELFF.

CDR3 in DNA: TGCGCCAGCAGCCAAGATAAGGGTGGGGGCTATGGCTACACCTTC. Its translation: CASSQDKGGGYGYTF. The gene calls are TRBV4-1 and TRBJ1-2, with D possibly being TRBD1 (5 bases). Germline values: CDR1 MGHRA, CDR2 YSYEKL. V lost 0 bases and J lost 4, with 12 bases in between. The CDR3 spans 15 residues.

The rearrangement joins TRBV6-4 to TRBJ1-5, with a weak D call TRBD1 (6 bases). This CDR3 has 13 amino acids. V dropped 6 bases and J dropped 6 bases, with 12 bases sitting between them. Germline CDR1 reads MRHNA; CDR2 reads SNTAGT. The CDR3 DNA reads TGTGCCAGCAGGTCCCGGGACACTCAGCCCCAGCATTTT. Translated, it gives CASRSRDTQPQHF.

This chain uses TRBV19 with TRBJ1-5; no clear D. Germline values: CDR1 LNHDA, CDR2 SQIVND (reference sequence). V was clipped by 3 bases and J by 0 bases, with 12 bases between them. This CDR3 comprises 16 residues. In DNA, the CDR3 is TGTGCCAGTAGTATTTACAGATTTTATAGCAATCAGCCCCAGCATTTT. It codes for CASSIYRFYSNQPQHF.

The chain links TRBV7-9 to TRBJ2-5; TRBD1 is a possible D gene (5 bases). Germline V gene sequence: CDR1 SEHNR, CDR2 FQNEAQ (reference sequence). With 1 base removed from V and 5 bases from J, the gap between germline ends came to 17 bases. The CDR3 has 16 residues. The DNA for the CDR3 is TGTGCCAGCAGCTTAGGGAGTTTGGTGGGGCGGGAGACCCAGTACTTC. Its protein product is CASSLGSLVGRETQYF.

J is TRBJ1-1 and V is TRBV11-2; maybe TRBD1 (5 bases). In germline, CDR1 is SGHAT, CDR2 FQNNGV. V was shortened by 5 bases and J by 1 base, with 20 bases between the two germline ends. CDR3 length: 17 residues. The CDR3 sequence: CASSRLNWARANTEAFF. The CDR3 DNA reads as TGTGCCAGCAGCCGACTTAATTGGGCCAGGGCGAACACTGAAGCTTTCTTT.

The table lists this clone with a few counts. The V and J genes are TRBV29-1 and TRBJ1-2; 11 bases are shared with TRBD1. J was trimmed by 0 bases and V by 7 bases; bases with no gene match: 7. The CDR3 contains 15 residues. Germline V lookup: CDR1 SQVTM, CDR2 ANQGSEA. This CDR3 is CSGGTGGLANYGYTF. The CDR3 DNA reads as TGCAGCGGAGGGACAGGGGGATTAGCTAACTATGGCTACACCTTC.